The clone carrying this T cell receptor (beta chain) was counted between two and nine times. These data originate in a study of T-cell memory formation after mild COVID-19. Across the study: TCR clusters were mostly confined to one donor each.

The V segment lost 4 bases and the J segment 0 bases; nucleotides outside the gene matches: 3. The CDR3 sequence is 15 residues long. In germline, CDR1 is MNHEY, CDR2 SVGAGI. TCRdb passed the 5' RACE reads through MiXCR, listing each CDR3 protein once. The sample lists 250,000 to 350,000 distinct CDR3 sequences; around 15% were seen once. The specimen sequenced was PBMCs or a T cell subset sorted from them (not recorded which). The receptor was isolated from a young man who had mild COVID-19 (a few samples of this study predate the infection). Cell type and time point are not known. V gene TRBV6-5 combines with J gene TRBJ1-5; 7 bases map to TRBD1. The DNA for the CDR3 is TGTGCCAGCAGTTCCGGGACAGATAGCAATCAGCCCCAGCATTTT. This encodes CASSSGTDSNQPQHF.